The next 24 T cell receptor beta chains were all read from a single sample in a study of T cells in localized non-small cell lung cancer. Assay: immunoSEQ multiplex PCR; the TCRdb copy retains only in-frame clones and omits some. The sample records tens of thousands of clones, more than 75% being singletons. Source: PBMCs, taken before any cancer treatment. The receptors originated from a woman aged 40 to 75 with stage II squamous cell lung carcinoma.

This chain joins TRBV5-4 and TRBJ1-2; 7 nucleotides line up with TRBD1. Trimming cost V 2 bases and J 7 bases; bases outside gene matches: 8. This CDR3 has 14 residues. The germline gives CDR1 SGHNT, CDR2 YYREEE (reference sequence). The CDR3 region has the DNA TGTGCCAGCAGCTTTGACCGAGGGGGCGGTGGCTACACCTTC. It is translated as CASSFDRGGGGYTF.

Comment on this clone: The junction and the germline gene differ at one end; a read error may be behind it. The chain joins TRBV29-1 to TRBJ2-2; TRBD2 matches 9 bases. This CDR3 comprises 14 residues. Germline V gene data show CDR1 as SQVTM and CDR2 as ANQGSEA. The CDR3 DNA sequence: TGCAGCGTGGAGCGGGGGGCGAAAACCGGGGAGCTGTTTTTT. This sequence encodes CSVERGAKTGELFF.

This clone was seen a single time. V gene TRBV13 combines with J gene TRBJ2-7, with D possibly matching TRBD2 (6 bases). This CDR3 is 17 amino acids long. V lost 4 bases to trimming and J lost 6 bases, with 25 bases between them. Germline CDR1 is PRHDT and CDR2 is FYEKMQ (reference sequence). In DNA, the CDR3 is TGTGCCAGCAGCTGGTTCACCCAACCGGGACTCCTATCCGAGCAGTACTTC. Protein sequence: CASSWFTQPGLLSEQYF.

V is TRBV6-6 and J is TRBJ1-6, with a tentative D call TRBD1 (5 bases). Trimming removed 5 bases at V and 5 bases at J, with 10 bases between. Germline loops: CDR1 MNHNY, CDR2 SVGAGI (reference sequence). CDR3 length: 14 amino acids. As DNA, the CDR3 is TGTGCCAGCAGTCATACAGGAGATAATTCACCCCTCCACTTT. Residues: CASSHTGDNSPLHF.

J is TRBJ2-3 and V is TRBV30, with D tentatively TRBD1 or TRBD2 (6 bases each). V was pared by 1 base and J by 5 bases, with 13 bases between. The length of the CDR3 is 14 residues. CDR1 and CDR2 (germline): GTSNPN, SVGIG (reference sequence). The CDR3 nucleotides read TGTGCCTGGAGTGCCCTCGGGGGCCGAGATACGCAGTATTTT. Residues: CAWSALGGRDTQYF.

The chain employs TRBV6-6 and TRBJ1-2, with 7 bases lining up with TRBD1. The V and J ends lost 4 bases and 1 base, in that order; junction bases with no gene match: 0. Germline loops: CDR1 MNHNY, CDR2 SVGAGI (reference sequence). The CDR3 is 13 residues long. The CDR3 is CASSSGGNYGYTF. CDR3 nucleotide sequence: TGTGCCAGCAGTTCAGGGGGTAACTATGGCTACACCTTC.

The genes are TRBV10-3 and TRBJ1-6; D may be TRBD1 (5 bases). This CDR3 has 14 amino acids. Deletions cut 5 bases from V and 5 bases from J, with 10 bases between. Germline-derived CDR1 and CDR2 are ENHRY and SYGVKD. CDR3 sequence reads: CAISRGENNSPLHF. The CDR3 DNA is TGTGCCATCAGTAGGGGAGAAAATAATTCACCCCTCCACTTT.

For the CDR3, the DNA is TGTGCCAGCAGGTTAGCGGGGTTCTACAATGAGCAGTTCTTC. Translating gives CASRLAGFYNEQFF. V and J are TRBV14 and TRBJ2-1, with 8 bases that match TRBD2. CDR1 is SGHDN and CDR2 is FVKESK in the germline V gene. Trimming at V came to 6 bases and at J to 3 bases, leaving 4 bases not matched to a gene. This CDR3 comprises 14 residues.

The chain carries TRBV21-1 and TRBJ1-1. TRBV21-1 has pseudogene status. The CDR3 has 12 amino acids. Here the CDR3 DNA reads TGTGCCAGCAGCGACTCGAACACTGAAGCTTTCTTT. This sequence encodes CASSDSNTEAFF.

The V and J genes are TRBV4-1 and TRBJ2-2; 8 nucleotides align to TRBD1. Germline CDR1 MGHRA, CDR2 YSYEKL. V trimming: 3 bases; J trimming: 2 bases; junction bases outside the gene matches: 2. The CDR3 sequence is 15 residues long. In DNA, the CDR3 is TGCGCCAGCAGCCAGACAGGGGTTAACACCGGGGAGCTGTTTTTT. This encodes CASSQTGVNTGELFF.

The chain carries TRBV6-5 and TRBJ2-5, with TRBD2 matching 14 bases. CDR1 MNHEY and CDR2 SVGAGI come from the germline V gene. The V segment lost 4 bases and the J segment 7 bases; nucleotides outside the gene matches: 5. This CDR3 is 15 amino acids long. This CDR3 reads CASSLTSGRAGTQYF. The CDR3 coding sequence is TGTGCCAGCAGTTTGACTAGCGGGAGGGCGGGGACCCAGTACTTC.

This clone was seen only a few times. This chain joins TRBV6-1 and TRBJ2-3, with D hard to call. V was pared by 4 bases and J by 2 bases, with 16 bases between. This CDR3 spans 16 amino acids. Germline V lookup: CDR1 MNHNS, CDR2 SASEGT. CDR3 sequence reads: CASSGRFGVSTDTQYF. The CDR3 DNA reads TGTGCCAGCAGTGGGCGGTTTGGGGTCTCCACAGATACGCAGTATTTT.

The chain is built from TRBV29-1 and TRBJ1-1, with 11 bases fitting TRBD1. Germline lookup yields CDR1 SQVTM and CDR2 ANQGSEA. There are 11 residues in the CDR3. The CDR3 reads CIGQGATEAFF. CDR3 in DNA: TGCATCGGACAGGGGGCCACTGAAGCTTTCTTT.

For the CDR3, the DNA is TGTGCCAGCAGTTACTCCGTTGGAGTGGATGGCTACACCTTC. It specifies CASSYSVGVDGYTF. V gene TRBV6-5 combines with J gene TRBJ1-2; D gene uncertain. CDR1 and CDR2 from the germline V gene are MNHEY and SVGAGI. CDR3 length equals 14 residues. V lost 0 bases and J lost 6, with 11 bases in between.

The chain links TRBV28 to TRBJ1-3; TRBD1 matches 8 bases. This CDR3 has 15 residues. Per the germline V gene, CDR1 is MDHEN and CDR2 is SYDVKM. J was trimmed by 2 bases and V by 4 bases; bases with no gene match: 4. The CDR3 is CASSSGQAPGNTIYF. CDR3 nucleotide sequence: TGTGCCAGCAGTTCGGGACAGGCCCCTGGAAACACCATATATTTT.

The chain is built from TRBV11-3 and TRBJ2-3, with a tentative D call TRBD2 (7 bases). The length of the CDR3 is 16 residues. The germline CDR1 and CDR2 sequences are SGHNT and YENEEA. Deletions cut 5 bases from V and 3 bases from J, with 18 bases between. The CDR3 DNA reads TGTGCCAGCAGCCGCCAGACTAGGGGGGGGACAGATACGCAGTATTTT. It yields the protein CASSRQTRGGTDTQYF.

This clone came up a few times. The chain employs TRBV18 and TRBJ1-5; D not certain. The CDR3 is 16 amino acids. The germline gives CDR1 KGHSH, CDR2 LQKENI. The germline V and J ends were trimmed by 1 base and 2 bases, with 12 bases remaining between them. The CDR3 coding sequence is TGTGCCAGCTCACCACGGAGGGAGTTCGGCAATCAGCCCCAGCATTTT. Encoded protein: CASSPRREFGNQPQHF.

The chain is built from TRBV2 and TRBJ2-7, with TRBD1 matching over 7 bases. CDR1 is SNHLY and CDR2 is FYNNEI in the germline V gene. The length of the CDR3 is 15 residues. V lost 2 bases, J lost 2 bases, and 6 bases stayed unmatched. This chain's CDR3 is CASSERNRGAYEQYF. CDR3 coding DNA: TGTGCCAGCAGTGAAAGGAACAGGGGAGCCTACGAGCAGTACTTC.

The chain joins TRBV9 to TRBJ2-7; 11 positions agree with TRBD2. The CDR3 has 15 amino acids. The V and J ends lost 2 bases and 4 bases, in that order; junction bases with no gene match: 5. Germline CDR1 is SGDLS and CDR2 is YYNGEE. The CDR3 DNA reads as TGTGCCAGCAGCGTGAAGACTAGCGGGATTTACGAGCAGTACTTC. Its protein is CASSVKTSGIYEQYF.

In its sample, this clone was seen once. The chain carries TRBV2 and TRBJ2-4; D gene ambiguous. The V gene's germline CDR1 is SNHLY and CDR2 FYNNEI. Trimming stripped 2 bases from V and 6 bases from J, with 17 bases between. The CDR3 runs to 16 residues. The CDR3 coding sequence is TGTGCCAGCAGTGAATGGGAACTGGAGATAGGAAACATTCAGTACTTC. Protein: CASSEWELEIGNIQYF.

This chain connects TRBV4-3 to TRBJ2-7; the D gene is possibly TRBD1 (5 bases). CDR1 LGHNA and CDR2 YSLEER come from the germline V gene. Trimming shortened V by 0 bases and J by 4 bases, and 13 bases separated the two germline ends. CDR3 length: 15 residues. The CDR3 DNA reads TGCGCCAGCAGCCAAGAGTATGGCGCAGGGTACGAGCAGTACTTC. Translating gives CASSQEYGAGYEQYF.

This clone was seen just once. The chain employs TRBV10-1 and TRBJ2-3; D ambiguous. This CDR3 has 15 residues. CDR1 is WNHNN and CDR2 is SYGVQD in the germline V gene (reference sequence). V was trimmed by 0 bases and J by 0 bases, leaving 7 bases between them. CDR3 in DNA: TGCGCCAGCAGTGAGTCCCCCGGTAGCACAGATACGCAGTATTTT. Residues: CASSESPGSTDTQYF.

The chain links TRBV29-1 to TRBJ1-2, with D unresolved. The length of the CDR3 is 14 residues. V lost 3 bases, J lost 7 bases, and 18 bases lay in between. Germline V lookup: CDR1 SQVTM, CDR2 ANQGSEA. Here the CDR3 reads CSVDEYVGVSGYTF. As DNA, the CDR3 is TGCAGCGTTGACGAGTACGTTGGGGTTTCTGGCTACACCTTC. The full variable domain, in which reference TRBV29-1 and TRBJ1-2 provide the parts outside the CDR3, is SAVISQKPSRDICQRGTSLTIQCQVDSQVTMMFWYRQQPGQSLTLIATANQGSEATYESGFVIDKFPISRPNLTFSTLTVSNMSPEDSSIYLCSVDEYVGVSGYTFGSGTRLTVV.

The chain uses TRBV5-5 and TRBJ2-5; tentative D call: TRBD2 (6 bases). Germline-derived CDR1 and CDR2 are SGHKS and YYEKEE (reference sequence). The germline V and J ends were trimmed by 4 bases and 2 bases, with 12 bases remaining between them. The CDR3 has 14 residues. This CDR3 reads CASSVTSSQETQYF. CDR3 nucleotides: TGTGCCAGCAGCGTAACTAGCAGTCAAGAGACCCAGTACTTC.